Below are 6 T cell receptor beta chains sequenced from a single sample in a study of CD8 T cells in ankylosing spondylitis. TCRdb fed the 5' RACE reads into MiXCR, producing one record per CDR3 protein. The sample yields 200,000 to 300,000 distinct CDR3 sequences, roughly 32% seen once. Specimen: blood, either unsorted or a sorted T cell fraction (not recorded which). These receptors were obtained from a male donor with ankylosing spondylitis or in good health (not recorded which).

The CDR3 DNA reads as TGCGCCAGCAGCGTAAGACTGTCCGGGACTAGAAACATTCAGTACTTC. It is translated as CASSVRLSGTRNIQYF. The chain uses TRBV4-1 and TRBJ2-4; 8 positions match TRBD2. V was clipped by 5 bases and J by 6 bases; unmatched bases: 12. The CDR3 is 16 residues long. From germline, CDR1 is MGHRA and CDR2 YSYEKL.

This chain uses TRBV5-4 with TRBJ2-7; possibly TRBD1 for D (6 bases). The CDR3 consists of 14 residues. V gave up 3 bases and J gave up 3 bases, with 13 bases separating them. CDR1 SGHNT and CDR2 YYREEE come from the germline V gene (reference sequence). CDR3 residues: CASSSDSPSYEQYF. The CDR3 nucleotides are TGTGCCAGCAGCTCGGACAGCCCTAGCTACGAGCAGTACTTC.

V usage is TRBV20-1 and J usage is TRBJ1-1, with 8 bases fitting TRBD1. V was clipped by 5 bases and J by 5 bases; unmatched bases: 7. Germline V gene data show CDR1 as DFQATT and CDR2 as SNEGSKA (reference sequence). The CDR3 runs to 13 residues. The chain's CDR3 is CSAPGQGDTEAFF. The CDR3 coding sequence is TGCAGTGCTCCTGGACAGGGAGATACTGAAGCTTTCTTT.

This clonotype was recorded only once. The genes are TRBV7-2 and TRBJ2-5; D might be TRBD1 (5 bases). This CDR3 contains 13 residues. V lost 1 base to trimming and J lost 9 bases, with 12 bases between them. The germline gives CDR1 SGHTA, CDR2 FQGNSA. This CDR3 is CASSLVGQGAQYF. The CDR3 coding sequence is TGTGCCAGCAGCTTAGTGGGTCAAGGGGCCCAGTACTTC.

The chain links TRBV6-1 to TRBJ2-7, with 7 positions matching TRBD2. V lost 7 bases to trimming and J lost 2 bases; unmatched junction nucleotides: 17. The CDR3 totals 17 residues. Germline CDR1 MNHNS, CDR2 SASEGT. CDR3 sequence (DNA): TGTGCCAGCACCCACGAAAAGCTTATAAGCGGGGCCTACGAGCAGTACTTC. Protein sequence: CASTHEKLISGAYEQYF.

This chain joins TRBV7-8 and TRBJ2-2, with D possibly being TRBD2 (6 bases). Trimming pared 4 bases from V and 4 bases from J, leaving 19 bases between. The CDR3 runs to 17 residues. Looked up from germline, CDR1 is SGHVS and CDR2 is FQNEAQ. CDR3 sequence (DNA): TGTGCCAGCAGCTCAGACTCCTCAGGAGGGGTCACCGGGGAGCTGTTTTTT. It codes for CASSSDSSGGVTGELFF.